This T cell receptor (beta chain) stems from a study of early stage breast cancer tumors. TCRdb's copy holds only in-frame clones and misses some; the assay was immunoSEQ multiplex PCR. The sample carries about 36,000 clones, over 65% recorded once. Of note for this clone: The junction departs from the called germline gene at one end, perhaps through a read error.

The length of the CDR3 is 15 residues. CDR1 and CDR2 from the germline V gene are SGHRS and YFSETQ. This chain connects TRBV5-1 to TRBJ1-4; 7 nucleotides match TRBD1. The specimen sequenced was blood. The source is a person aged 55 to 75 with breast cancer. Here the CDR3 DNA reads TGCGCCAGCAGCCCGGGACAGCAACGTAATGAGAAACTGTTTTTT. Its protein is CASSPGQQRNEKLFF.